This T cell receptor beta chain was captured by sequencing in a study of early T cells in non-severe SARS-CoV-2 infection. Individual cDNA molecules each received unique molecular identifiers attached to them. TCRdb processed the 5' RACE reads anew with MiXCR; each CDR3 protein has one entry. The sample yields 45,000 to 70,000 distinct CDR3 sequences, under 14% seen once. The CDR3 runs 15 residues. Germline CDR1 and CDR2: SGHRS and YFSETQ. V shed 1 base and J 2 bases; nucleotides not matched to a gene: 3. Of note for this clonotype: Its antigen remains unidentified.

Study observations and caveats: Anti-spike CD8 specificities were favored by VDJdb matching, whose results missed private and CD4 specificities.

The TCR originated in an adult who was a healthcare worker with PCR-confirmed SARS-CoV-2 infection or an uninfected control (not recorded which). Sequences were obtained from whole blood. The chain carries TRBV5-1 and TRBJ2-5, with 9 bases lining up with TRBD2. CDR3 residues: CASSLSSGTQETQYF. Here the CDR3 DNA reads TGCGCCAGCAGCTTGTCTAGCGGGACACAAGAGACCCAGTACTTC.